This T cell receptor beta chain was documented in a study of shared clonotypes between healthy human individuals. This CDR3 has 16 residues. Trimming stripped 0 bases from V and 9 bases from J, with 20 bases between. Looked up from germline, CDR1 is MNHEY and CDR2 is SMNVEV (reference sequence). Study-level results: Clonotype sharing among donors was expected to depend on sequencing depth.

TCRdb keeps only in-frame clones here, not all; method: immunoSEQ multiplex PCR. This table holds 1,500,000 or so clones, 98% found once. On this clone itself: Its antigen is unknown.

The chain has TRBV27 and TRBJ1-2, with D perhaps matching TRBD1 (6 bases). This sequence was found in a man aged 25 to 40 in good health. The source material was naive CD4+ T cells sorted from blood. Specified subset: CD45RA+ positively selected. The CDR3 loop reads CASSLSGGGPPKRYTF. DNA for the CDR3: TGTGCCAGCAGTTTATCGGGGGGCGGACCCCCGAAGCGCTACACCTTC.